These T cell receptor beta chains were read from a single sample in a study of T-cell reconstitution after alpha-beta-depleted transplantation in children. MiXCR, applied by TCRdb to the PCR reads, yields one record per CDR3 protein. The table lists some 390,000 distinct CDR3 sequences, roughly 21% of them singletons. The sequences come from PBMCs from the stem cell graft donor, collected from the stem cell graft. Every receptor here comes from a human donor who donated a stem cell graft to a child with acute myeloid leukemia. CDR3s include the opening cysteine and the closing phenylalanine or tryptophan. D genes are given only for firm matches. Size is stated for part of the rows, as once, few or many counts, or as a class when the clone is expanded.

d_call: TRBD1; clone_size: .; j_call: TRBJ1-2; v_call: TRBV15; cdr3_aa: CATSRDLVTSQGGGYTF; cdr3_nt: TGTGCCACCAGCAGAGATCTGGTGACTAGTCAGGGGGGTGGCTACACCTTC
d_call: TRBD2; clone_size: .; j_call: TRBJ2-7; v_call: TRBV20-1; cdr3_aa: CSATGTSGNYEQYF; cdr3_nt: TGCAGTGCGACAGGGACTAGCGGGAACTACGAGCAGTACTTC
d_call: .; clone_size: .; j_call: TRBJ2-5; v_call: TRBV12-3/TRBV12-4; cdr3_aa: CASSPGATETQYF; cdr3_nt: TGTGCCAGCAGTCCGGGCGCAACAGAGACCCAGTACTTC
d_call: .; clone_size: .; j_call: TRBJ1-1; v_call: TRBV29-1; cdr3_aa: CSVETVGILEAFF; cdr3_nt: TGCAGCGTTGAAACGGTAGGAATATTAGAAGCTTTCTTT
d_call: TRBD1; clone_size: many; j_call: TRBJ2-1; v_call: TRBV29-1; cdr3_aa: CSVATGATLYNEQFF; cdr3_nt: TGCAGCGTAGCGACAGGGGCGACACTCTACAATGAGCAGTTCTTC
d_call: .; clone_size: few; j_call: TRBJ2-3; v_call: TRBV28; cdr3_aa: CASLGRDTQYF; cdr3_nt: TGTGCCAGCCTGGGGCGGGATACGCAGTATTTT
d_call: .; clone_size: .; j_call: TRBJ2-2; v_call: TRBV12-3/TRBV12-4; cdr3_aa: CASSPPGSLTGELFF; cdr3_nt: TGTGCCAGCAGTCCACCGGGGTCGCTCACCGGGGAGCTGTTTTTT
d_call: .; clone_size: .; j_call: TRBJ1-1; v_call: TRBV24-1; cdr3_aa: CATSDFEGEAFF; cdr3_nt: TGTGCCACCAGTGATTTTGAGGGTGAAGCTTTCTTT
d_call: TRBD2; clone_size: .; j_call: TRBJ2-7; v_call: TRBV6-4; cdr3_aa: CASSDGGQEGETSGRQSSYEQYF; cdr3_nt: TGTGCCAGCAGTGACGGCGGACAGGAGGGGGAAACTAGCGGGAGGCAGAGCTCCTACGAGCAGTACTTC
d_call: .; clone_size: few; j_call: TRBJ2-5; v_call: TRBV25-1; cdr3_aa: CASSEGPLQETQYF; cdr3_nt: TGTGCCAGCAGTGAGGGCCCACTCCAAGAGACCCAGTACTTC
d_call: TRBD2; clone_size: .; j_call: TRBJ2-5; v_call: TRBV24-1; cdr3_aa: CATSRGLAGVETQYF; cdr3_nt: TGTGCCACCAGTCGGGGGCTAGCGGGAGTAGAGACCCAGTACTTC
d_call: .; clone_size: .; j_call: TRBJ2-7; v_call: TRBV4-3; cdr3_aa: CASSPEDRSSYEQYF; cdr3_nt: TGCGCCAGCAGCCCCGAGGACAGATCTTCCTACGAGCAGTACTTC